A single sample is the source of the 23 T cell receptor beta chains below, sequenced in a study of blood T cell repertoires in COVID-19. Some clones are missing from TCRdb's copy, which holds only in-frame ones; the method was immunoSEQ multiplex PCR. This sample has approximately 460,000 clones, with about 91% found just once. Specimen: peripheral blood. These receptors all come from a young man with COVID-19, enrolled during active disease.

CDR3 in DNA: TGTGCCAGCAGTGAACGTTTCCTAGCGGGGACCACAGATACGCAGTATTTT. Protein product: CASSERFLAGTTDTQYF. The gene calls are TRBV6-1 and TRBJ2-3; TRBD2 agrees at 9 bases. The germline CDR1 and CDR2 sequences are MNHNS and SASEGT. The CDR3 contains 17 residues. J gave up 2 bases and V 2 bases, and 8 bases lay outside the gene matches.

The chain has TRBV5-4 and TRBJ1-1, with TRBD1 as a possible D gene (5 bases). CDR3 length equals 16 residues. Germline V gives CDR1 SGHNT, CDR2 YYREEE (reference sequence). V lost 0 bases to trimming and J lost 1 base, with 13 bases between them. Written as DNA, the CDR3 is TGTGCCAGCAGCTTGGGGCGTGGGGCCTCGAACACTGAAGCTTTCTTT. Its translation is CASSLGRGASNTEAFF.

This clone was detected only once. CDR3 sequence: CASSPTDGFIGQGEYGYTF. CDR3 nucleotides: TGTGCCAGCAGCCCCACGGACGGGTTTATTGGACAGGGAGAATATGGCTACACCTTC. The chain uses TRBV7-9 and TRBJ1-2, with 8 bases that match TRBD1. V lost 5 bases and J lost 5; bases outside the gene matches: 22. The CDR3 contains 19 residues. Germline lookup yields CDR1 SEHNR and CDR2 FQNEAQ (reference sequence).

The chain uses TRBV6-5 and TRBJ1-2, with 12 bases matching TRBD1. The CDR3 consists of 16 residues. The junction had 6 bases not matched to a gene; V was cut back by 2 bases and J by 5 bases. CDR1 and CDR2 from the germline V gene are MNHEY and SVGAGI. CDR3: CASSYGDRGLWYGYTF. The CDR3 coding sequence is TGTGCCAGCAGTTACGGGGACAGGGGGCTATGGTATGGCTACACCTTC.

This chain uses TRBV7-2 with TRBJ1-2; 9 bases map to TRBD1. The CDR3 is 15 amino acids. CDR1 and CDR2 (germline): SGHTA, FQGNSA. V was clipped by 5 bases and J by 9 bases; unmatched bases: 13. The CDR3 sequence is CASSPGGTGTSRYTF. DNA of the CDR3: TGTGCCAGCAGCCCAGGAGGGACAGGGACGTCCCGCTACACCTTC.

The rearrangement joins TRBV5-1 to TRBJ2-7; 10 nucleotides agree with TRBD1. The CDR3 contains 15 residues. Germline CDR1 and CDR2: SGHRS and YFSETQ. Trimming took 4 bases from V and 0 from J; bases not matched to a gene: 4. In DNA, the CDR3 is TGCGCCAGCAGCCTGGGACAGGGGCTCTCCTACGAGCAGTACTTC. Protein: CASSLGQGLSYEQYF.

The chain combines TRBV5-1 with TRBJ2-1; no reliable D call. CDR3 length: 16 amino acids. CDR1 and CDR2 from the germline V gene are SGHRS and YFSETQ. V lost 0 bases and J 2 bases, leaving 12 bases between the germline ends. The CDR3 nucleotides are TGCGCCAGCAGCTTGGCGGCAGGCGCTACCTACAATGAGCAGTTCTTC. This codes for CASSLAAGATYNEQFF.

The rearrangement joins TRBV5-1 to TRBJ2-7; 7 bases are a match to TRBD2. The germline V gene encodes CDR1 SGHRS and CDR2 YFSETQ. J gave up 2 bases and V 0 bases, and 8 bases lay outside the gene matches. The CDR3 has 16 amino acids. DNA of the CDR3: TGCGCCAGCAGCTTGGATGGCGGGAGCATGGCCTACGAGCAGTACTTC. This gives the protein CASSLDGGSMAYEQYF.

The chain combines TRBV21-1 with TRBJ2-2; the DNA was not compared with TRBD2, the D call given in the table. TRBV21-1 is termed a pseudogene. The CDR3 has 17 residues. CDR3 protein: CASTGVAGVANTGELFF. CDR3 sequence (DNA): TGTGCCAGCACCGGTGTAGCGGGAGTCGCGAACACCGGGGAGCTGTTTTTT.

This chain uses TRBV6-5 with TRBJ1-2; a weak D match, TRBD1 (5 bases). Germline V gives CDR1 MNHEY, CDR2 SVGAGI. Trimming cost V 7 bases and J 5 bases, with 14 bases left between them. The length of the CDR3 is 13 residues. For the CDR3, the DNA is TGTGCCAGCATGATCCCGGGGGTGTATGGCTACACCTTC. It specifies CASMIPGVYGYTF.

V and J are TRBV11-2 and TRBJ1-1; D is uncertain. Germline CDR1 reads SGHAT; CDR2 reads FQNNGV. V lost 3 bases, J lost 4 bases, and 9 bases lay in between. The CDR3 consists of 13 residues. The CDR3 loop is CASSFRRLTEAFF. The CDR3 DNA follows: TGTGCCAGCAGCTTCCGCAGGCTCACTGAAGCTTTCTTT.

The chain employs TRBV29-1 and TRBJ2-3; 7 nucleotides line up with TRBD1. The trim removed 5 bases at V and 0 bases at J, leaving 5 bases unmatched. Germline values: CDR1 SQVTM, CDR2 ANQGSEA. This CDR3 is built from 14 residues. The CDR3 here is CSVKGGSSTDTQYF. The DNA of the CDR3 is TGCAGCGTTAAAGGGGGCTCGAGCACAGATACGCAGTATTTT.

This chain joins TRBV4-1 and TRBJ1-5; TRBD1 agrees at 8 bases. V trimming: 3 bases; J trimming: 6 bases; junction bases outside the gene matches: 13. There are 17 residues in the CDR3. The germline V gene encodes CDR1 MGHRA and CDR2 YSYEKL. In nucleotides, the CDR3 is TGCGCCAGCAGCCAGGGGAGTGGGACAGGCTTTTCTCAGCCCCAGCATTTT. It specifies CASSQGSGTGFSQPQHF.

This chain uses TRBV3-1 (or the pseudogene TRBV3-2) with TRBJ1-1, with a possible D match to TRBD1 (6 bases). The CDR3 length is 15 residues. Per germline, CDR1 LGHDT and CDR2 YNNKEL (reference sequence). V was shortened by 3 bases and J by 3 bases, with 14 bases between the two germline ends. The CDR3 loop reads CASSQRGGTDTEAFF. CDR3 nucleotide sequence: TGTGCCAGCAGCCAGAGGGGGGGGACGGACACTGAAGCTTTCTTT.

The sample holds a few counts of this clone. The chain has TRBV19 and TRBJ1-5; D possibly corresponds to TRBD1 (6 bases). Between the trimmed V and J ends, which lost 4 bases and 2 bases, there was a span of 9 bases. Germline CDR1 is LNHDA and CDR2 is SQIVND (reference sequence). The CDR3 is 14 amino acids. CDR3 DNA: TGTGCCAGTAGTACCCGGACAGGCAATCAGCCCCAGCATTTT. It codes for CASSTRTGNQPQHF.

The J gene is TRBJ1-1, the V gene TRBV28; 9 nucleotides line up with TRBD1. After removal of 5 bases from V and 7 bases from J, the junction contained 17 bases not matched to a gene. The CDR3 totals 17 residues. Germline values: CDR1 MDHEN, CDR2 SYDVKM. The CDR3 protein is CASSPPKGQGVSLEAFF. The CDR3 nucleotides read TGTGCCAGCAGTCCTCCGAAGGGACAGGGAGTTAGTCTTGAAGCTTTCTTT.

A remark on this clone: One end of the junction does not line up with germline, which may come from a read error. The chain couples TRBV2 to TRBJ2-4; 10 nucleotides align to TRBD1. The germline gives CDR1 SNHLY, CDR2 FYNNEI. The CDR3 is 14 residues long. CDR3 bases: TGTGCCAGCGAGCCGGGGGGACAGGGGCCGCGGCGGGACTTC. It encodes CASEPGGQGPRRDF.

The chain employs TRBV15 and TRBJ1-2; 8 bases fit TRBD1. The germline V gene has CDR1 LNHNV and CDR2 YYDKDF (reference sequence). The CDR3 contains 16 residues. Losses at the gene ends were 1 base for V and 1 base for J; bases not matched to a gene: 5. The CDR3 DNA reads TGTGCCACCAGCAGAGGCGACAGGGGACTTAACTATGGCTACACCTTC. This encodes CATSRGDRGLNYGYTF.

The chain recombines TRBV27 with TRBJ1-4; D might be TRBD1 (6 bases). The CDR3 runs 17 residues. Germline assignment: CDR1 MNHEY and CDR2 SMNVEV (reference sequence). Trimming took off 1 base at V and 4 bases at J, with 16 bases between the two ends. The CDR3 coding sequence is TGTGCCAGCAGTTTATACCCTCCGACAGGCCTTAATGAAAAACTGTTTTTT. Protein product: CASSLYPPTGLNEKLFF. The full variable domain, in which reference TRBV27 and TRBJ1-4 provide the parts outside the CDR3, is EAQVTQNPRYLITVTGKKLTVTCSQNMNHEYMSWYRQDPGLGLRQIYYSMNVEVTDKGDVPEGYKVSRKEKRNFPLILESPSPNQTSLYFCASSLYPPTGLNEKLFFGSGTQLSVL.

The chain links TRBV5-4 to TRBJ1-2, with 7 nucleotides matching TRBD1. Germline V CDR1 and CDR2: SGHNT, YYREEE (reference sequence). The CDR3 consists of 13 residues. V lost 4 bases, J lost 8 bases, and 8 bases stayed unmatched. This chain's CDR3 is CASSRFEGQGYTF. CDR3 sequence (DNA): TGTGCCAGCAGCCGATTCGAGGGACAGGGCTACACCTTC. Filled out from reference TRBV5-4 and TRBJ1-2, the complete variable domain reads ETGVTQSPTHLIKTRGQQVTLRCSSQSGHNTVSWYQQALGQGPQFIFQYYREEENGRGNFPPRFSGLQFPNYSSELNVNALELDDSALYLCASSRFEGQGYTFGSGTRLTVV.

This clone came up once. The V gene is TRBV5-8, the J gene TRBJ2-5, with a tentative D call TRBD1 (5 bases). The length of the CDR3 is 14 residues. Trimming shortened V by 0 bases and J by 5 bases, and 11 bases separated the two germline ends. CDR1 is SGHTS, CDR2 YDEGEE, per germline. The CDR3: CASSLVGPWETQYF. The CDR3 coding sequence is TGTGCCAGCAGCTTGGTGGGGCCCTGGGAGACCCAGTACTTC.

This chain joins TRBV7-3 and TRBJ2-7, with D perhaps TRBD1 (5 bases). Germline V gene lookup returns CDR1 SGHTA and CDR2 FQGTGA. V lost 5 bases and J 2 bases, leaving 16 bases between the germline ends. The CDR3 is made up of 15 amino acids. Here the CDR3 reads CASSPTVGAAYEQYF. The CDR3 DNA follows: TGTGCCAGCAGCCCTACTGTAGGGGCTGCCTACGAGCAGTACTTC.

The chain joins TRBV4-1 to TRBJ2-7; D remains ambiguous. V lost 3 bases and J lost 0, with 9 bases in between. Germline V lookup: CDR1 MGHRA, CDR2 YSYEKL. The CDR3 totals 14 residues. CDR3: CASSHLGGSYEQYF. CDR3 DNA: TGCGCCAGCAGCCACCTTGGCGGCTCCTACGAGCAGTACTTC.